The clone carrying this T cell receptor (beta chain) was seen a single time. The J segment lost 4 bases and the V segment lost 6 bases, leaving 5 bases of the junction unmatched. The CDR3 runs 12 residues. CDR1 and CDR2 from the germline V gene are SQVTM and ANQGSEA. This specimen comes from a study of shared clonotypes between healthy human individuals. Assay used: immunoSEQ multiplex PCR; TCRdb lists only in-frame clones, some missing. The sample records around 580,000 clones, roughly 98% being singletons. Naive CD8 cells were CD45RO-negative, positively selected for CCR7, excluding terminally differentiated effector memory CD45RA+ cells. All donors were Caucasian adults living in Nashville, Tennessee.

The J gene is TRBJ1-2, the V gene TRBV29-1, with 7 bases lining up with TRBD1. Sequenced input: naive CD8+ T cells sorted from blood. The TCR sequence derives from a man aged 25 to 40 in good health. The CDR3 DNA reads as TGCAGCGTACGCCGGGACAGCTATGGCTACACCTTC. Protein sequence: CSVRRDSYGYTF.